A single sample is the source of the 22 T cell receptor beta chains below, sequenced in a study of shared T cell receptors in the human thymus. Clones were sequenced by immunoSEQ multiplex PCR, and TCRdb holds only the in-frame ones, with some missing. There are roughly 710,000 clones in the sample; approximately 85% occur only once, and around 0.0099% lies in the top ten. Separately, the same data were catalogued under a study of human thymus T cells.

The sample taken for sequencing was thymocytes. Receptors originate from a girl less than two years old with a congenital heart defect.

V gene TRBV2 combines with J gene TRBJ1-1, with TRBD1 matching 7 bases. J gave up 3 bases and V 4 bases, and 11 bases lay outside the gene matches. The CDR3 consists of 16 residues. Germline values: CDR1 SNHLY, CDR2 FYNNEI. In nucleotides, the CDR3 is TGTGCCAGCAGTGTACAGGGGAGACCCGCGGACACTGAAGCTTTCTTT. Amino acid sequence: CASSVQGRPADTEAFF.

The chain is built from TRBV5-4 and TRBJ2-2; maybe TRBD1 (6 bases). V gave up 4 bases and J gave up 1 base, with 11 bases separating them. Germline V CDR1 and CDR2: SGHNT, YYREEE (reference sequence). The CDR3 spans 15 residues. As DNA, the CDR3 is TGTGCCAGCAGCCGGCTACAGGGGAACACCGGGGAGCTGTTTTTT. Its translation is CASSRLQGNTGELFF.

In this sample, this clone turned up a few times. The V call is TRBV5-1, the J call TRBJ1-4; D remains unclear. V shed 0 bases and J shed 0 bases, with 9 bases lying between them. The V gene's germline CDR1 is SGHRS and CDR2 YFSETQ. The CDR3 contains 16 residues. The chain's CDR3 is CASSLGRASTNEKLFF. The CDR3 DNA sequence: TGCGCCAGCAGCTTGGGGAGGGCCTCAACTAATGAAAAACTGTTTTTT.

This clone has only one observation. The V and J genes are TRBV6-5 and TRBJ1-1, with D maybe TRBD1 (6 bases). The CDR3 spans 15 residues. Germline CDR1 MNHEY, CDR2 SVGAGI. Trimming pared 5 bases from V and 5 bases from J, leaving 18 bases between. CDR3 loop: CASSPQGGGGTEAFF. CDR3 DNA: TGTGCCAGCAGTCCCCAAGGGGGAGGGGGAACTGAAGCTTTCTTT.

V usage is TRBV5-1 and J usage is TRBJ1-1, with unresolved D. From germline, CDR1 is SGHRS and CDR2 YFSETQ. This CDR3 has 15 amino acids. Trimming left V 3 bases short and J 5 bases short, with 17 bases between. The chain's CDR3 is CASSSKTPKWTEAFF. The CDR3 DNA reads TGCGCCAGCAGCTCAAAGACACCCAAATGGACTGAAGCTTTCTTT.

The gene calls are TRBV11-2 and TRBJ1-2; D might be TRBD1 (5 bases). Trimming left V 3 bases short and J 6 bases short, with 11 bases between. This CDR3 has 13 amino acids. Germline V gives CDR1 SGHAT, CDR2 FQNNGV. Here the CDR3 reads CASSLPDRNGYTF. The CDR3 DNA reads TGTGCCAGCAGCTTGCCAGACAGAAATGGCTACACCTTC.

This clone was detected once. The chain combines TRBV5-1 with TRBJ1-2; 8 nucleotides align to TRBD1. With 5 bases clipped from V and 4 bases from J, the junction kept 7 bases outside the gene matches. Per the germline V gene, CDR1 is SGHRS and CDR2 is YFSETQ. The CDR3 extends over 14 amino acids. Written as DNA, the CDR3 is TGCGCCAGCAGGGTCTCCGGGACAGGCTATGGCTACACCTTC. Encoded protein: CASRVSGTGYGYTF. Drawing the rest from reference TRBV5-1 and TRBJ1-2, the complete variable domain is KAGVTQTPRYLIKTRGQQVTLSCSPISGHRSVSWYQQTPGQGLQFLFEYFSETQRNKGNFPGRFSGRQFSNSRSEMNVSTLELGDSALYLCASRVSGTGYGYTFGSGTRLTVV.

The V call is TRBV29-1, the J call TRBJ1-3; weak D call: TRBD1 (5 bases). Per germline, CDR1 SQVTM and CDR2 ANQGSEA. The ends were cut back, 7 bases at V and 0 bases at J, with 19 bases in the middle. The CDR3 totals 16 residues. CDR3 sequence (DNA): TGCAGCGCGGGGGATGGAGAGGTATTCTCTGGAAACACCATATATTTT. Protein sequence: CSAGDGEVFSGNTIYF.

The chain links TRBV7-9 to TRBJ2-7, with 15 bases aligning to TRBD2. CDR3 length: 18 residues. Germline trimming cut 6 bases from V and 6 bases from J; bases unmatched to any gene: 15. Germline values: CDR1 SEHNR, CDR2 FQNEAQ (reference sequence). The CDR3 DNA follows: TGTGCCAGCAGTCCTGGACTAGCGGGGGGGCCGGACCGCTGCGAGCAGTACTTC. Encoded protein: CASSPGLAGGPDRCEQYF. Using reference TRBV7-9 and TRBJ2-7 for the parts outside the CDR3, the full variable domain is DTGVSQNPRHKITKRGQNVTFRCDPISEHNRLYWYRQTLGQGPEFLTYFQNEAQLEKSRLLSDRFSAERPKGSFSTLEIQRTEQGDSAMYLCASSPGLAGGPDRCEQYFGPGTRLTVT.

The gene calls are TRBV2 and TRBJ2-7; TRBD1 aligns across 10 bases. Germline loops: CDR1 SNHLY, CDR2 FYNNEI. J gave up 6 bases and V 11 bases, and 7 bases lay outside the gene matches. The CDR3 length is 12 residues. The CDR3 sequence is CAGTGERGEQYF. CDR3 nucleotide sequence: TGTGCCGGGACAGGGGAGCGTGGCGAGCAGTACTTC.

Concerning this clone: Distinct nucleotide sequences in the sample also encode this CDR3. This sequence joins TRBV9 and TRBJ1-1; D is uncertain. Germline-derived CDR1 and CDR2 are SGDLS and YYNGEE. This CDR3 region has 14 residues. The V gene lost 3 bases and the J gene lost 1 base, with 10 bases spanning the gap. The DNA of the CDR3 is TGTGCCAGCAGCGCTACTGGAGGGAACACTGAAGCTTTCTTT. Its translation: CASSATGGNTEAFF.

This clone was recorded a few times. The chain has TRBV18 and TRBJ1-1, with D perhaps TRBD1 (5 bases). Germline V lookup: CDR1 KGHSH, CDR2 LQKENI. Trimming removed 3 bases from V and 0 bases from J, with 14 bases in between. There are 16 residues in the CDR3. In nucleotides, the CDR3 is TGTGCCAGCTCACCTGCGGTGGGGCAAATGAACACTGAAGCTTTCTTT. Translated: CASSPAVGQMNTEAFF. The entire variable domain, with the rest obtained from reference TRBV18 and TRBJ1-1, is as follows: NAGVMQNPRHLVRRRGQEARLRCSPMKGHSHVYWYRQLPEEGLKFMVYLQKENIIDESGMPKERFSAEFPKEGPSILRIQQVVRGDSAAYFCASSPAVGQMNTEAFFGQGTRLTVV.

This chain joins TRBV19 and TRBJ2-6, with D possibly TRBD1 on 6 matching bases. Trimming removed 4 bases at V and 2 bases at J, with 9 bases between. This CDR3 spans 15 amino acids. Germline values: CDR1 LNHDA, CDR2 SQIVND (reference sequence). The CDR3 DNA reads TGTGCCAGTAGTAAGGGGGAGACTGGGGCCAACGTCCTGACTTTC. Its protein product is CASSKGETGANVLTF.

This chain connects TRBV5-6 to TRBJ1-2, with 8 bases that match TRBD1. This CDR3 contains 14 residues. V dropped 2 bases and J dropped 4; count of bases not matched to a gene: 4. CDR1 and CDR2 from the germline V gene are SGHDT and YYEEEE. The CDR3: CASSFNRGGYGYTF. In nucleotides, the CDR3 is TGTGCCAGCAGCTTTAACAGGGGGGGCTATGGCTACACCTTC.

The CDR3 DNA reads as TGTGCCACCAGCAGCGCGCCTCGGACTAGCGGGGGTGTCACCGGGGAGCTGTTTTTT. Translating gives CATSSAPRTSGGVTGELFF. The rearrangement uses TRBV15 and TRBJ2-2; 13 bases fit TRBD2. Germline-derived CDR1 and CDR2 are LNHNV and YYDKDF (reference sequence). There are 19 residues in the CDR3. Losses at the gene ends were 3 bases for V and 4 bases for J; bases not matched to a gene: 11. The full variable domain, completed using reference TRBV15 and TRBJ2-2, is DAMVIQNPRYQVTQFGKPVTLSCSQTLNHNVMYWYQQKSSQAPKLLFHYYDKDFNNEADTPDNFQSRRPNTSFCFLDIRSPGLGDTAMYLCATSSAPRTSGGVTGELFFGEGSRLTVL.

Here the CDR3 reads CASSQETGKRNIQYF. The CDR3 DNA is TGCGCCAGCAGCCAAGAGACAGGGAAGCGAAACATTCAGTACTTC. J is TRBJ2-4 and V is TRBV4-3; 7 positions agree with TRBD1. This CDR3 contains 15 residues. Germline lookup yields CDR1 LGHNA and CDR2 YSLEER. The J segment lost 6 bases and the V segment lost 0 bases, leaving 5 bases of the junction unmatched.

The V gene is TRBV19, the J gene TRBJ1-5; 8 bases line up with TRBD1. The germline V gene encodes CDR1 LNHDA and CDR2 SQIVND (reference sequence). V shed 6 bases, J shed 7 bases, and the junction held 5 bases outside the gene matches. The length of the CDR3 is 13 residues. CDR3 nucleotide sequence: TGTGCCAGTAGCCTCGACAGGGGACAGCCCCAGCATTTT. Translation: CASSLDRGQPQHF. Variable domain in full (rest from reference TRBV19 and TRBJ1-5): DGGITQSPKYLFRKEGQNVTLSCEQNLNHDAMYWYRQDPGQGLRLIYYSQIVNDFQKGDIAEGYSVSREKKESFPLTVTSAQKNPTAFYLCASSLDRGQPQHFGDGTRLSIL.

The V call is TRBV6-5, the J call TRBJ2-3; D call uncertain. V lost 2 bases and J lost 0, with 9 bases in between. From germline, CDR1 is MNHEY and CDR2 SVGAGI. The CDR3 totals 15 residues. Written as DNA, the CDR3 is TGTGCCAGCAGTTACACTTGTAATAGCACAGATACGCAGTATTTT. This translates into CASSYTCNSTDTQYF.

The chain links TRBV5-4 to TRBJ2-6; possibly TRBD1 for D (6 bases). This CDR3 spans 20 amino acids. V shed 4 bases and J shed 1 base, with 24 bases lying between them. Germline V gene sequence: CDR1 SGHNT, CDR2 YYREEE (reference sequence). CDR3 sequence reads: CASSTKQGPEPPSGANVLTF. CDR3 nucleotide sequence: TGTGCCAGCAGCACGAAACAGGGCCCAGAACCTCCGTCTGGGGCCAACGTCCTGACTTTC.

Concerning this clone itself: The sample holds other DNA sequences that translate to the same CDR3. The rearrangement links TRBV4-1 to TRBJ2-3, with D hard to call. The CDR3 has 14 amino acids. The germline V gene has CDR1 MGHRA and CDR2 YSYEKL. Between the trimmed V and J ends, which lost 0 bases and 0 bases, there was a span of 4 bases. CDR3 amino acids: CASSQDSSTDTQYF. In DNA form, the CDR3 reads TGCGCCAGCAGCCAAGACTCTAGCACAGATACGCAGTATTTT.

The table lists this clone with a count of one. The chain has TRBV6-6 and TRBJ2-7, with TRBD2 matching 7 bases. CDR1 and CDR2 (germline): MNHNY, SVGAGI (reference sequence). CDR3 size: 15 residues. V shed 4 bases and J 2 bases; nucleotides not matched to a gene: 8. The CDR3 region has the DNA TGTGCCAGCAGTTCCTGGGGGGGGTCCCCCTACGAGCAGTACTTC. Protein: CASSSWGGSPYEQYF.

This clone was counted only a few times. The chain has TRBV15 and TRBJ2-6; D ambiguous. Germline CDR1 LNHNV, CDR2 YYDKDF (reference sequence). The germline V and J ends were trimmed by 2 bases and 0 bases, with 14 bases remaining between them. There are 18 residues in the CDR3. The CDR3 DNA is TGTGCCACCAGCAGATCACAGCTACCGAACTCTGGGGCCAACGTCCTGACTTTC. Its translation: CATSRSQLPNSGANVLTF.